This T cell receptor beta chain was recovered during a study of T cell responses to AZD1222 COVID-19 vaccine. This clone was observed at least ten times. Clones were read by immunoSEQ multiplex PCR, and TCRdb kept only the in-frame ones, dropping some. This sample yields 150,000 to 200,000 clones, of which about 90% are seen a single time; approximately 6.3% belongs to the top ten. Analysis merged second doses at about 4 or about 12 weeks. V lost 0 bases and J 0 bases, leaving 15 bases between the germline ends. CDR3 length equals 17 residues. The source was peripheral blood, collected 28 days after the second AZD1222 dose. This rearrangement joins TRBV5-3 to TRBJ2-5; TRBD1 might be the D (5 bases). TRBV5-3 is labeled an ORF, and its function is uncertain. The sequence was obtained from an adult who received the AZD1222 COVID-19 vaccine. The DNA of the CDR3 is TGTGCCAGAAGCTTGGTGGGCAGGGCTTCCCACCAAGAGACCCAGTACTTC. Its translation: CARSLVGRASHQETQYF.